The 25 T cell receptor beta chains presented below share a single source sample, sequenced in a study of blood T cell repertoires in COVID-19. Profiled with immunoSEQ multiplex PCR; TCRdb holds only in-frame clones, not every one. The table lists about 150,000 clones, 70% to 90% of them singletons, with 3% in the top ten. Sequenced: peripheral blood. The receptor set was obtained from a woman aged 40 to 50 with active or convalescent COVID-19.

The V and J genes are TRBV5-1 and TRBJ1-5; unclear D gene. The CDR3 has 14 amino acids. V was shortened by 0 bases and J by 4 bases, with 8 bases between the two germline ends. Germline-derived CDR1 and CDR2 are SGHRS and YFSETQ. CDR3 region: CASSLDFPNQPQHF. The CDR3 DNA sequence: TGCGCCAGCAGCTTGGACTTTCCGAATCAGCCCCAGCATTTT.

This clone was observed once. This chain uses TRBV6-5 with TRBJ1-2, with D tentatively TRBD1 (5 bases). The CDR3 has 13 residues. V was clipped by 6 bases and J by 8 bases, with 16 bases between them. Germline V gene sequence: CDR1 MNHEY, CDR2 SVGAGI. As DNA, the CDR3 is TGTGCCAGCAGGACAGCCTCGAGCGGGGGCTACACCTTC. Amino acids: CASRTASSGGYTF.

CDR3 sequence (DNA): TGTGCCAGCAGTTCTATAGCGGGGGGTCATGAGCAGTTCTTC. Translated, it gives CASSSIAGGHEQFF. The chain carries TRBV27 and TRBJ2-1; TRBD2 agrees at 10 bases. CDR1 is MNHEY, CDR2 SMNVEV, per germline (reference sequence). This CDR3 spans 14 amino acids. The trim removed 4 bases at V and 8 bases at J, leaving 5 bases unmatched.

This rearrangement joins TRBV7-9 to TRBJ1-1; D is unresolved. This CDR3 region has 17 residues. CDR1 is SEHNR and CDR2 is FQNEAQ in the germline V gene (reference sequence). The V end lost 1 base, the J end lost 3 bases, and 18 bases lay between the germline ends. The CDR3 region is CASSLESRWEADTEAFF. The DNA of the CDR3 is TGTGCCAGCAGCTTAGAAAGCCGTTGGGAGGCGGACACTGAAGCTTTCTTT.

This clone was detected only once. The rearrangement uses TRBV6-5 and TRBJ1-1; D is unresolved. The CDR3 consists of 15 residues. Germline V gene sequence: CDR1 MNHEY, CDR2 SVGAGI. V gave up 1 base and J gave up 4 bases, with 13 bases separating them. CDR3 in amino acids: CASSYWPGVTTEAFF. The CDR3 DNA reads TGTGCCAGCAGTTACTGGCCCGGGGTAACCACTGAAGCTTTCTTT.

The chain links TRBV27 to TRBJ2-5; D is ambiguous. The CDR3 has 13 amino acids. Trimming took 3 bases from V and 4 from J, leaving 9 bases between them. CDR1 is MNHEY, CDR2 SMNVEV, per germline (reference sequence). CDR3 DNA: TGTGCCAGCAGTTTGGTAAGGAGAGAGACCCAGTACTTC. Protein sequence: CASSLVRRETQYF.

CDR3 protein: CASSILAGDYEQYF. As DNA, the CDR3 is TGTGCCAGCAGCATACTAGCGGGGGACTACGAGCAGTACTTC. The chain recombines TRBV7-9 with TRBJ2-7; 11 nucleotides align to TRBD2. CDR1 is SEHNR, CDR2 FQNEAQ, per germline (reference sequence). This CDR3 is 14 amino acids long. The junction had 3 bases not matched to a gene; V was cut back by 5 bases and J by 3 bases.

V usage is TRBV4-3 and J usage is TRBJ1-6; no clear D gene. In germline, CDR1 is LGHNA, CDR2 YSLEER. CDR3 length: 17 amino acids. V lost 1 base and J lost 0, with 10 bases in between. DNA for the CDR3: TGCGCCAGCAGCCAAGGCGCACAGAGCTCCTATAATTCACCCCTCCACTTT. Translation gives CASSQGAQSSYNSPLHF.

The CDR3 region is CASTPVVAGGLRNYEQYF. CDR3 in DNA: TGTGCCAGCACCCCCGTGGTAGCGGGAGGGCTACGAAACTACGAGCAGTACTTC. This chain uses TRBV6-2 or TRBV6-3 with TRBJ2-7; 11 bases are shared with TRBD2. The CDR3 has 18 residues. Germline CDR1 MNHEY, CDR2 SVGEGT. Trimming cost V 7 bases and J 3 bases; bases outside gene matches: 17.

J is TRBJ1-2 and V is TRBV9; D gene ambiguous. Germline assignment: CDR1 SGDLS and CDR2 YYNGEE. This CDR3 region has 14 residues. The germline V and J ends were trimmed by 3 bases and 2 bases, with 11 bases remaining between them. CDR3: CASSALSSNYGYTF. The CDR3, as DNA: TGTGCCAGCAGCGCCCTGAGTTCGAACTATGGCTACACCTTC.

The chain recombines TRBV28 with TRBJ1-1; 7 bases match TRBD1. Germline CDR1 MDHEN, CDR2 SYDVKM. This CDR3 is 16 amino acids long. The ends lost 6 bases at V and 4 bases at J; junction bases unmatched: 14. The CDR3, as DNA: TGTGCCAGCAGAACATCAGGGCCCCAGGGGGTCACTGAAGCTTTCTTT. This gives the protein CASRTSGPQGVTEAFF.

The J gene is TRBJ1-1, the V gene TRBV6-1, with D tentatively TRBD1 (6 bases). V lost 0 bases to trimming and J lost 7 bases, with 15 bases between them. The CDR3 runs to 15 residues. Germline V gene sequence: CDR1 MNHNS, CDR2 SASEGT. The DNA of the CDR3 is TGTGCCAGCAGTGAAGCGTCAGGGGCCCAGGGTGAAGCTTTCTTT. It specifies CASSEASGAQGEAFF.

This clone was seen many times. The chain employs TRBV7-8 and TRBJ2-7; no firm D call. CDR1 and CDR2 (germline): SGHVS, FQNEAQ. There are 11 residues in the CDR3. Trimming left V 5 bases short and J 4 bases short, with 6 bases between. CDR3: CASSPGYEQYF. DNA of the CDR3: TGTGCCAGCAGCCCCGGGTACGAGCAGTACTTC.

The chain uses TRBV29-1 and TRBJ1-1; a possible D gene is TRBD1 (5 bases). Per germline, CDR1 SQVTM and CDR2 ANQGSEA. Trimming cost V 3 bases and J 0 bases, with 11 bases left between them. The CDR3 has 14 residues. The CDR3 coding sequence is TGCAGCGTTGATAAGGCAGGGATGAACACTGAAGCTTTCTTT. It is translated as CSVDKAGMNTEAFF.

The chain links TRBV7-6 to TRBJ1-6; 7 positions agree with TRBD1. CDR3 size: 15 residues. Germline V CDR1 and CDR2: SGHVS, FNYEAQ. V lost 0 bases to trimming and J lost 5 bases; unmatched junction nucleotides: 1. The CDR3 DNA is TGTGCCAGCAGCTTAGCGGGACAGAATAATTCACCCCTCCACTTT. Protein: CASSLAGQNNSPLHF.

The rearrangement links TRBV27 to TRBJ1-2; 10 positions match TRBD1. V gave up 8 bases and J gave up 3 bases; unmatched junction bases: 6. This CDR3 contains 14 residues. Germline V gene data show CDR1 as MNHEY and CDR2 as SMNVEV (reference sequence). In DNA form, the CDR3 reads TGTGCCAGCCGGGGACAGGGGCGGGACTATGGCTACACCTTC. This gives the protein CASRGQGRDYGYTF.

This clone has a handful of counts. This chain uses TRBV2 with TRBJ1-3, with 7 bases aligning to TRBD1. The germline gives CDR1 SNHLY, CDR2 FYNNEI. The V segment lost 4 bases and the J segment 3 bases; nucleotides outside the gene matches: 6. The CDR3 is made up of 15 amino acids. For the CDR3, the DNA is TGTGCCAGCAGTGGGATCGACAGGGATGGAAACACCATATATTTT. It yields the protein CASSGIDRDGNTIYF.

CDR3 sequence: CASSQVKGGRDYGYTF. The CDR3 DNA sequence: TGCGCCAGCAGCCAAGTTAAAGGGGGCCGGGACTATGGCTACACCTTC. The chain has TRBV4-3 and TRBJ1-2; 7 bases match TRBD1. J lost 3 bases, V lost 1 base, and 8 bases had no gene match. The germline V gene has CDR1 LGHNA and CDR2 YSLEER. There are 16 residues in the CDR3.

CDR3 in amino acids: CASSIHRENQPQHF. The CDR3 nucleotides read TGTGCCAGTAGTATCCACAGGGAGAATCAGCCCCAGCATTTT. The chain uses TRBV19 and TRBJ1-5; a weak D match, TRBD1 (6 bases). Germline CDR1 reads LNHDA; CDR2 reads SQIVND (reference sequence). This CDR3 has 14 residues. V shed 3 bases and J shed 4 bases, with 10 bases lying between them.

The rearrangement links TRBV18 to TRBJ2-1; 9 bases map to TRBD2. The CDR3 has 18 amino acids. Germline CDR1 reads KGHSH; CDR2 reads LQKENI. After removal of 1 base from V and 5 bases from J, the junction contained 12 bases not matched to a gene. CDR3 sequence: CASSPRTNGGGGNNEQFF. The DNA of the CDR3 is TGTGCCAGCTCACCACGAACGAACGGCGGGGGGGGCAACAATGAGCAGTTCTTC.

The genes are TRBV7-2 and TRBJ2-5; TRBD2 matches at 8 bases. The CDR3 contains 18 residues. Germline CDR1 is SGHTA and CDR2 is FQGNSA. V was pared by 0 bases and J by 2 bases, with 11 bases of the junction left unmatched. The CDR3 region is CASSLALRGGREQETQYF. The CDR3 DNA reads as TGTGCCAGCAGCTTAGCTCTCCGGGGGGGGCGGGAGCAAGAGACCCAGTACTTC.

This clone was observed a handful of times. The chain joins TRBV20-1 to TRBJ1-2, with D possibly matching TRBD1 (5 bases). The CDR3 totals 11 residues. V shed 6 bases and J shed 7 bases, with 12 bases lying between them. Germline loops: CDR1 DFQATT, CDR2 SNEGSKA (reference sequence). DNA of the CDR3: TGCAGTGCGTCCGGGGGGGTTGGCTACACCTTC. Its translation is CSASGGVGYTF.

This chain joins TRBV10-1 and TRBJ2-5; the D is unclear. Germline V gene data show CDR1 as WNHNN and CDR2 as SYGVQD (reference sequence). This CDR3 has 10 residues. The V end lost 9 bases, the J end lost 6 bases, and 8 bases lay between the germline ends. The CDR3 bases are TGCGCCAGGTTCTTTAAGACCCAGTACTTC. Amino acids: CARFFKTQYF.

This chain links TRBV30 with TRBJ2-4, with 7 bases lining up with TRBD1. Losses at the gene ends were 3 bases for V and 4 bases for J; bases not matched to a gene: 3. There are 13 residues in the CDR3. CDR1 GTSNPN and CDR2 SVGIG come from the germline V gene (reference sequence). CDR3 in amino acids: CAWSGDSKNIQYF. The CDR3 region has the DNA TGTGCCTGGAGCGGGGACAGTAAAAACATTCAGTACTTC.

This rearrangement joins TRBV2 to TRBJ1-2; 8 positions agree with TRBD1. The CDR3 totals 14 residues. Unmatched junction bases numbered 8, after V lost 6 bases and J lost 5 bases. The germline CDR1 and CDR2 sequences are SNHLY and FYNNEI. CDR3 residues: CASSATGVAYGYTF. The CDR3, as DNA: TGTGCCAGCAGCGCGACAGGGGTGGCATATGGCTACACCTTC. Full variable domain (rest looked up from reference TRBV2 and TRBJ1-2): EPEVTQTPSHQVTQMGQEVILRCVPISNHLYFYWYRQILGQKVEFLVSFYNNEISEKSEIFDDQFSVERPDGSNFTLKIRSTKLEDSAMYFCASSATGVAYGYTFGSGTRLTVV.